A selection of T cell receptor beta chains follows, all from one sample in a study of CD8+ T cells in alopecia areata. The protocol was immunoSEQ multiplex PCR, while the TCRdb copy is restricted to in-frame clones and leaves out a portion. The sample lists 200,000 to 250,000 clones, roughly 44% occurring once. The sample here was CD4+ T cells sorted from blood, taken around week 36, from a patient treated with tofacitinib. The source of these receptors is a human donor with alopecia areata. CDR3s include the opening cysteine and the closing phenylalanine or tryptophan.

V	J	CDR3
TRBV19	TRBJ1-1	CASSTLGQSLRQAFF
TRBV27	TRBJ2-5	CASSYGLAGVGETQYF
TRBV19	TRBJ1-1	CASSIRGRSGTEAFF
TRBV6-5	TRBJ1-2	CASSFGQNYGYTF
TRBV30	TRBJ1-4	CAWTPEDRFNEKLFF
TRBV5-5	TRBJ1-2	CASSLATGINYGYTF
TRBV9	TRBJ2-7	CASSLTGTSYEQYF
TRBV18	TRBJ2-2	CASSPTRNTGELFF
TRBV7-8	TRBJ2-2	CASSLFSLGSVLFF
TRBV15	TRBJ2-3	CATSMSGSKSDTQYF
TRBV7-9	TRBJ2-3	CASSQGAPPWAQYF
TRBV29-1	TRBJ2-7	CSVVWLAGGYEQYF
TRBV18	TRBJ2-5	CASSPASGSLETQYF
TRBV18	TRBJ2-1	CASSPGLAGGYNEQFF
TRBV6-5	TRBJ2-7	CASSYNRGHEQYF